This T cell receptor beta chain is drawn from a study of cytomegalovirus exposure and HLA in healthy donors. Study-level information: Among the 398 genotyped donors, over 70% were placed in the Caucasian-associated ancestry cluster.

Points from the study as a whole: In a later analysis, productive TCRs from donors in an Asian-associated ancestry cluster reportedly carried fewer N-insertions than the cohort mean.

CDR3 size: 12 residues. CDR1 is LNHDA and CDR2 is SQIVND in the germline V gene (reference sequence). V lost 2 bases, J lost 7 bases, and 5 bases lay in between. The PCR contained 60 Vbeta and 13 Jbeta primers. Sequencing was performed with immunoSEQ multiplex PCR; in TCRdb, only in-frame clones are kept and a portion is missing. The profile shows around 76,000 clones, 73% of them singletons. On this clone itself: The antigen remains undetermined.

Sequencing used PBMCs. The sequence was collected from a woman in her thirties or forties in good health and CMV-seropositive. The chain employs TRBV19 and TRBJ1-4; D may be TRBD1 (5 bases). CDR3 DNA: TGTGCCAGTAGTATAAGGGGTGAAAAACTGTTTTTT. It specifies CASSIRGEKLFF.